The clone carrying this T cell receptor beta chain was detected a few times. This sample is part of a study of early T cells in non-severe SARS-CoV-2 infection. Tagging with unique molecular identifiers was applied to individual cDNA molecules. TCRdb reprocessed the 5' RACE reads with MiXCR, giving one entry per CDR3 protein. This sample has tens of thousands of distinct CDR3 sequences, with less than 7.5% found just once. The CDR3 has 14 amino acids. Trimming took 6 bases from V and 4 from J, leaving 16 bases between them. The germline V gene has CDR1 SGHTA and CDR2 FQGNSA. This clonotype was obtained from an adult who was a healthcare worker with PCR-confirmed SARS-CoV-2 infection or an uninfected control (not recorded which). The chain joins TRBV7-2 to TRBJ2-7, with D possibly matching TRBD1 (6 bases). The sample here was whole blood, taken at baseline. The CDR3 loop reads CASRVYGGGYEQYF. In nucleotides, the CDR3 is TGTGCCAGCAGGGTGTATGGGGGCGGATACGAGCAGTACTTC.